Below, 6 T cell receptor beta chains from the same sample are listed, as sequenced in a study of response to subunit inactivated influenza vaccine. Each CDR3 protein gets one entry after TCRdb re-called the RT-PCR reads with MiXCR. The sample has more than 700,000 distinct CDR3 sequences, 21% seen once; the top ten hold more than 8.5%. This specimen consisted of PBMCs from blood, obtained around 5 days after vaccination. These receptors all come from a middle-aged man who received an inactivated influenza vaccine.

V and J are TRBV20-1 and TRBJ2-1, with 8 bases identical to TRBD2. V lost 5 bases and J lost 8; bases outside the gene matches: 17. Looked up from germline, CDR1 is DFQATT and CDR2 is SNEGSKA (reference sequence). The CDR3 totals 16 residues. This CDR3 reads CSAAVPGTRNLYEQFF. In nucleotides, the CDR3 is TGCAGTGCTGCTGTTCCCGGGACTAGAAATCTCTATGAGCAGTTCTTC.

This clonotype was detected ten times or more. The junction and the germline gene differ at one end; a read error may be behind it. The V gene is TRBV5-1, the J gene TRBJ2-1; TRBD1 agrees at 7 bases. Per the germline V gene, CDR1 is SGHRS and CDR2 is YFSETQ. CDR3 length equals 13 residues. The CDR3 region has the DNA TGTGCCAGCAGTTTACAGGGGTACAATGAGCAGTTCTTC. The encoded protein is CASSLQGYNEQFF. The full variable domain, with the rest looked up from reference TRBV5-1 and TRBJ2-1, is KAGVTQTPRYLIKTRGQQVTLSCSPISGHRSVSWYQQTPGQGLQFLFEYFSETQRNKGNFPGRFSGRQFSNSRSEMNVSTLELGDSALYLCASSLQGYNEQFFGPGTRLTVL.

V usage is TRBV20-1 and J usage is TRBJ1-2; D may be TRBD1 (5 bases). This CDR3 comprises 12 residues. V was pared by 1 base and J by 7 bases, with 10 bases between. Germline V gives CDR1 DFQATT, CDR2 SNEGSKA (reference sequence). CDR3 sequence: CSARVGGSGYTF. The DNA of the CDR3 is TGCAGTGCTAGAGTGGGGGGATCTGGCTACACCTTC.

This chain connects TRBV7-6 to TRBJ2-3; maybe TRBD2 (6 bases). The length of the CDR3 is 15 residues. The V gene's germline CDR1 is SGHVS and CDR2 FNYEAQ. Trimming removed 1 base from V and 6 bases from J, with 14 bases in between. The CDR3 region is CASSLGGYGGDTQYF. Here the CDR3 DNA reads TGTGCCAGCAGCTTAGGGGGGTACGGGGGTGATACGCAGTATTTT. Full variable domain (rest looked up from reference TRBV7-6 and TRBJ2-3): GAGVSQSPRYKVTKRGQDVALRCDPISGHVSLYWYRQALGQGPEFLTYFNYEAQQDKSGLPNDRFSAERPEGSISTLTIQRTEQRDSAMYRCASSLGGYGGDTQYFGPGTRLTVL.

This clonotype was found a few times. The gene calls are TRBV2 and TRBJ1-6; no clear D. The ends were cut back, 2 bases at V and 9 bases at J, with 17 bases in the middle. This CDR3 comprises 16 residues. Germline CDR1 and CDR2: SNHLY and FYNNEI. The CDR3 DNA sequence: TGTGCCAGCAGTGAATTCGGTGATGGCGGTGCTTCACCCCTCCACTTT. Translating it yields CASSEFGDGGASPLHF.

J is TRBJ1-4 and V is TRBV7-9, with a weak D call TRBD1 (5 bases). The V and J ends lost 6 bases and 8 bases respectively, with 16 bases between them. The CDR3 spans 14 residues. The germline gives CDR1 SEHNR, CDR2 FQNEAQ (reference sequence). The CDR3 nucleotides are TGTGCCAGCAGACGGGACGGACCGAGAGAAAAACTGTTTTTT. Protein sequence: CASRRDGPREKLFF.